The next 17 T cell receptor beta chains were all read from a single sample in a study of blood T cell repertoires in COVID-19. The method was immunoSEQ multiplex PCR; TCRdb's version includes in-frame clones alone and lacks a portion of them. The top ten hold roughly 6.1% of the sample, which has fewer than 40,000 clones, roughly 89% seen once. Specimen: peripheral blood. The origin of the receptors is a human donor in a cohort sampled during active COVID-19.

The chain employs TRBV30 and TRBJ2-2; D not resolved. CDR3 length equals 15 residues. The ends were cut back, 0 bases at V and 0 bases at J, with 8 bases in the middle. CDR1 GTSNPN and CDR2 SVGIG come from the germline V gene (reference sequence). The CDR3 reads CAWSVWPANTGELFF. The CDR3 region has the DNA TGTGCCTGGAGTGTATGGCCAGCGAACACCGGGGAGCTGTTTTTT.

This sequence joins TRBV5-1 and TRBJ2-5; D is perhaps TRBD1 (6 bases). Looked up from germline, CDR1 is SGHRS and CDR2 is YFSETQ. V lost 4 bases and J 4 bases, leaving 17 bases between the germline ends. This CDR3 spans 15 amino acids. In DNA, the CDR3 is TGCGCCAGCAGCCCGATCCAAGGGGGTTCAGAGACCCAGTACTTC. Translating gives CASSPIQGGSETQYF.

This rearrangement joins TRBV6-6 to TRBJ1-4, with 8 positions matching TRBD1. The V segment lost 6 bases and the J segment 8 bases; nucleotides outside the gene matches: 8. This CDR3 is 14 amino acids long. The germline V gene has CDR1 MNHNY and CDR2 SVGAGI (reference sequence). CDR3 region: CASSQGQGAEKLFF. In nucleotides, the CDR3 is TGTGCCAGCAGCCAAGGACAGGGCGCGGAAAAACTGTTTTTT.

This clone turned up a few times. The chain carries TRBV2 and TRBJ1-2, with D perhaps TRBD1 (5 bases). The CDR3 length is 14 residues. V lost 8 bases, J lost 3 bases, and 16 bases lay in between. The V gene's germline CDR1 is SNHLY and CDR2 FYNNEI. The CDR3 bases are TGTGCCAGCCAGCTACAACAGGCTTACTATGGCTACACCTTC. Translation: CASQLQQAYYGYTF.

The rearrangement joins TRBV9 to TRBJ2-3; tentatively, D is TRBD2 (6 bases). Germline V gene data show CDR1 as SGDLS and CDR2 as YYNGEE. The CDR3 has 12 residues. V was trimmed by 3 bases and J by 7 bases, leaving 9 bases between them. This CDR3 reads CASSARENTQYF. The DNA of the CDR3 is TGTGCCAGCAGCGCCCGGGAGAATACGCAGTATTTT.

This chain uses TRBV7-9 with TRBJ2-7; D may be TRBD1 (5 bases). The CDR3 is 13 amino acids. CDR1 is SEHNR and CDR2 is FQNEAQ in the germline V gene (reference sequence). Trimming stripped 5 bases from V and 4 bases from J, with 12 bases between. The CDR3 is CASSAREKYEQYF. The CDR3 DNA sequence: TGTGCCAGCAGCGCCAGGGAAAAGTACGAGCAGTACTTC.

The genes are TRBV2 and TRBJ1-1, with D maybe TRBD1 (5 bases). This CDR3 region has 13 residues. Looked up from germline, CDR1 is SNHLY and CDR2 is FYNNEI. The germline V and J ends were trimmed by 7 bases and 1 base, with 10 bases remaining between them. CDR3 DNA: TGTGCCAGCACCCGAGACAGGAACACTGAAGCTTTCTTT. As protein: CASTRDRNTEAFF.

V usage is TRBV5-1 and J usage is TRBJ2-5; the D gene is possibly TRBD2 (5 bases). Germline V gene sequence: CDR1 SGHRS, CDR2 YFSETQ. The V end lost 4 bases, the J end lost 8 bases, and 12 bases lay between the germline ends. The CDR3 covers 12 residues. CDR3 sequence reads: CASSPSSGTQYF. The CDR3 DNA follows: TGCGCCAGCAGCCCCTCGTCGGGAACCCAGTACTTC.

In DNA, the CDR3 is TGTGCCAGCAGCCCAGAACGGGGGACGAACACCGGGGAGCTGTTTTTT. This gives the protein CASSPERGTNTGELFF. The V call is TRBV9, the J call TRBJ2-2, with TRBD2 as a possible D gene (6 bases). This CDR3 contains 16 residues. Germline loops: CDR1 SGDLS, CDR2 YYNGEE. Trimming took 4 bases from V and 0 from J, leaving 13 bases between them.

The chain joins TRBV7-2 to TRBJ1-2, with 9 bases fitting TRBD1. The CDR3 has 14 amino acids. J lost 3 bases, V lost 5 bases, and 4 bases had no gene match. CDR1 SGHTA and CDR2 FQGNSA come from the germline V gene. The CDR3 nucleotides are TGTGCCAGCAGCCCTGGGACAGGGCACTATGGCTACACCTTC. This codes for CASSPGTGHYGYTF.

Here the CDR3 reads CSASPGQGGKNIQYF. CDR3 coding DNA: TGCAGTGCTAGTCCGGGACAGGGGGGCAAAAACATTCAGTACTTC. The chain uses TRBV20-1 and TRBJ2-4; 11 bases are a match to TRBD1. This CDR3 spans 15 amino acids. The germline V gene encodes CDR1 DFQATT and CDR2 SNEGSKA (reference sequence). V lost 3 bases to trimming and J lost 3 bases; unmatched junction nucleotides: 4.

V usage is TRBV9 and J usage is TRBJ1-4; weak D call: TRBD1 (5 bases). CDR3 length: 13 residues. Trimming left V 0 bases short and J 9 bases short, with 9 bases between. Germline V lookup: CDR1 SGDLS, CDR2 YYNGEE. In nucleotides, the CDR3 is TGTGCCAGCAGCGTAGTCAGGGTTAAAAAACTGTTTTTT. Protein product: CASSVVRVKKLFF.

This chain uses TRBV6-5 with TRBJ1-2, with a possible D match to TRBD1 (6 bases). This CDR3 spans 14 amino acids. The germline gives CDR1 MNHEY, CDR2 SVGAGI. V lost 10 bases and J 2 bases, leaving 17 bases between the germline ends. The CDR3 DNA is TGTGCCACACAGGGATTGGGCCCCAACTATGGCTACACCTTC. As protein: CATQGLGPNYGYTF.

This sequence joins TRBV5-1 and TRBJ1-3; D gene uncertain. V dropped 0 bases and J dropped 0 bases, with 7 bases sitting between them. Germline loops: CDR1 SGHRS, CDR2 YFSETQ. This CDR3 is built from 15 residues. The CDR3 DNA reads TGCGCCAGCAGCTTGGGTCCCAGCTCTGGAAACACCATATATTTT. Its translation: CASSLGPSSGNTIYF.

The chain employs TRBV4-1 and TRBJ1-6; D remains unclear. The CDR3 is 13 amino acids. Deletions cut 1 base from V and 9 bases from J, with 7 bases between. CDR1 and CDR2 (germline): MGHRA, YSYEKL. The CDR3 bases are TGCGCCAGCAGCCAAGCCCCCAGTTCACCCCTCCACTTT. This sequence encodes CASSQAPSSPLHF.

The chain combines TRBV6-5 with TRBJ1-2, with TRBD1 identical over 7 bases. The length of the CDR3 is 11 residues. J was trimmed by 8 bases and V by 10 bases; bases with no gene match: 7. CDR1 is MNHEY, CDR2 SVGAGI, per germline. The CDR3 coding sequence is TGTGCCACTAAAGACAGGGACGGCTACACCTTC. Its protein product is CATKDRDGYTF.

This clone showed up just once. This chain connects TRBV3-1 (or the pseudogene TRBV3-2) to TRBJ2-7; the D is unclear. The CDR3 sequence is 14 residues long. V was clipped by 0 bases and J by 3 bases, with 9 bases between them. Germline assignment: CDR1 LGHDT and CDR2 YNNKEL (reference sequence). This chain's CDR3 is CASSQDEQDYEQYF. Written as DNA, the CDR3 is TGTGCCAGCAGCCAAGATGAGCAGGACTACGAGCAGTACTTC.